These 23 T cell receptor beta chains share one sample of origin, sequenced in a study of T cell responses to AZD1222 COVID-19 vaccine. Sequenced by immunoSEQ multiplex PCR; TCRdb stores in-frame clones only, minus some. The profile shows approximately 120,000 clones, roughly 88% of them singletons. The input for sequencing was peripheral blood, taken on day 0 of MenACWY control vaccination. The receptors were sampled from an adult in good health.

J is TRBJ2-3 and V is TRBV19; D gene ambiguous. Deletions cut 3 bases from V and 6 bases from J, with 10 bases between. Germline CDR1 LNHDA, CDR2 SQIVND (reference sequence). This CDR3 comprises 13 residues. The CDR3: CASSITRGDTQYF. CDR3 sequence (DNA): TGTGCCAGTAGTATCACACGTGGGGATACGCAGTATTTT.

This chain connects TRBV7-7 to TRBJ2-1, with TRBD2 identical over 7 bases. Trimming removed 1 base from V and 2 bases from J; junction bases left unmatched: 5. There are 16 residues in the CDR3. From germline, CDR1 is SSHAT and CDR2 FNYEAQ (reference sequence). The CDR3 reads CASSLGPSGAYNEQFF. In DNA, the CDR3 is TGTGCCAGCAGCTTAGGGCCTAGCGGAGCCTACAATGAGCAGTTCTTC.

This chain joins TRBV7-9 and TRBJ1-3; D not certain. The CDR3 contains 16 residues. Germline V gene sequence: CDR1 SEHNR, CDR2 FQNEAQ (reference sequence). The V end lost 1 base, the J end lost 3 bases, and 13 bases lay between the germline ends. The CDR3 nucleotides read TGTGCCAGCAGCTTAGGCTCCGCTTCGTTTGGAAACACCATATATTTT. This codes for CASSLGSASFGNTIYF.

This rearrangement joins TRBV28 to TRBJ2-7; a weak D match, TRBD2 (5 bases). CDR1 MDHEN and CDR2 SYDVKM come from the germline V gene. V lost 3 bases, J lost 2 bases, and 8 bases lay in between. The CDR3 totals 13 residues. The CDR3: CASSLWRTYEQYF. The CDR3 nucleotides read TGTGCCAGCAGTTTGTGGAGGACCTACGAGCAGTACTTC.

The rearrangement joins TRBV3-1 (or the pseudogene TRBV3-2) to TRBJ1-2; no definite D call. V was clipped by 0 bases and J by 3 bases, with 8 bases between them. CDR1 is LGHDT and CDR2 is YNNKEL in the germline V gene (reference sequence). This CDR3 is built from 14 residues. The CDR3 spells CASSQDYRHYGYTF. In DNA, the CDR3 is TGTGCCAGCAGCCAAGATTATCGGCACTATGGCTACACCTTC.

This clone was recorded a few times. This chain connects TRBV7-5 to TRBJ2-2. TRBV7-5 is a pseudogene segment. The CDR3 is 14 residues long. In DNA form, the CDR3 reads TGTGTCAGAAGCTTCGGACCGAACACCGGGGAGCTGTTTTTT. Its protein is CVRSFGPNTGELFF.

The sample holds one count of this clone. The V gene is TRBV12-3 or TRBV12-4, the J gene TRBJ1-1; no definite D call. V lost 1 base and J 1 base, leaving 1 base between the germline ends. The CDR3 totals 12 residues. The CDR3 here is CASSLGNTEAFF. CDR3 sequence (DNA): TGTGCCAGCAGTTTAGGGAACACTGAAGCTTTCTTT.

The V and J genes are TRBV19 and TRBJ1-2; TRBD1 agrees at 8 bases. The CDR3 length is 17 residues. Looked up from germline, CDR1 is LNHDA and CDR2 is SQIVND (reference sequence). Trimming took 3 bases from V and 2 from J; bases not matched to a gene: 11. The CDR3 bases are TGTGCCAGTAGTATGAGAGGACAGGGACCTCTGAACTATGGCTACACCTTC. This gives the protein CASSMRGQGPLNYGYTF.

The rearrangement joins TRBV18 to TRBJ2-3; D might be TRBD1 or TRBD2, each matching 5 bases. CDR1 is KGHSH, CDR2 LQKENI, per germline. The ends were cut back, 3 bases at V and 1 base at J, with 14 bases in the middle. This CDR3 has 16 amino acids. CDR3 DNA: TGTGCCAGCTCACCTTTAGGGACGTCCGGCACAGATACGCAGTATTTT. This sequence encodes CASSPLGTSGTDTQYF.

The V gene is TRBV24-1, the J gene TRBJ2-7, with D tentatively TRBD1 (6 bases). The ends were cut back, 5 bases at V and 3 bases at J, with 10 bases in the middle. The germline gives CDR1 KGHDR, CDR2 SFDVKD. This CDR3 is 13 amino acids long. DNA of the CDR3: TGTGCCACCAGTGGGACAGAGGACTACGAGCAGTACTTC. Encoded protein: CATSGTEDYEQYF.

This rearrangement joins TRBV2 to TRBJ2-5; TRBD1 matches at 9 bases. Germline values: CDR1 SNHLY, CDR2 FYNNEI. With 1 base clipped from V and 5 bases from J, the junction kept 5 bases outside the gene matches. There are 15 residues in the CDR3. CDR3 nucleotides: TGTGCCAGCAGTGAAGGGGACAGGGTCCTTGAGACCCAGTACTTC. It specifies CASSEGDRVLETQYF.

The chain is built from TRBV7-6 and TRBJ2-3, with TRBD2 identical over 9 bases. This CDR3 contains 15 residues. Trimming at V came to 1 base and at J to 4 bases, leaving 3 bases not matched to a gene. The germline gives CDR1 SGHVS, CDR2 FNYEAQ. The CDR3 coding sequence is TGTGCCAGCAGCTTAGGCGGGGGGGGCGCAGATACGCAGTATTTT. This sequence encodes CASSLGGGGADTQYF.

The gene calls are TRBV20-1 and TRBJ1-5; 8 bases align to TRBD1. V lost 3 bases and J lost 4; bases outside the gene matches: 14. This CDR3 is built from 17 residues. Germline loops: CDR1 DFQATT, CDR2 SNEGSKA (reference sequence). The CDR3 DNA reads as TGCAGTGCTAGTAAGGCTCGCGCGGACAGGGCAAATCAGCCCCAGCATTTT. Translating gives CSASKARADRANQPQHF.

The CDR3 sequence: CASSPPGTSGYEQYF. CDR3 bases: TGTGCCAGCAGCCCCCCCGGGACTAGCGGCTACGAGCAGTACTTC. The chain is built from TRBV13 and TRBJ2-7; 11 bases map to TRBD2. This CDR3 has 15 residues. The trim removed 5 bases at V and 3 bases at J, leaving 6 bases unmatched. In germline, CDR1 is PRHDT, CDR2 FYEKMQ (reference sequence). The full variable domain, with the rest looked up from reference TRBV13 and TRBJ2-7, is AAGVIQSPRHLIKEKRETATLKCYPIPRHDTVYWYQQGPGQDPQFLISFYEKMQSDKGSIPDRFSAQQFSDYHSELNMSSLELGDSALYFCASSPPGTSGYEQYFGPGTRLTVT.

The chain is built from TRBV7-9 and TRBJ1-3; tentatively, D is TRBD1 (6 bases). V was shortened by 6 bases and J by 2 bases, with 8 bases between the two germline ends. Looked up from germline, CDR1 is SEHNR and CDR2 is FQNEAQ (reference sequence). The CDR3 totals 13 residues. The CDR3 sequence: CASSWDTGNTIYF. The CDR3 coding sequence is TGTGCCAGCAGTTGGGACACTGGAAACACCATATATTTT.

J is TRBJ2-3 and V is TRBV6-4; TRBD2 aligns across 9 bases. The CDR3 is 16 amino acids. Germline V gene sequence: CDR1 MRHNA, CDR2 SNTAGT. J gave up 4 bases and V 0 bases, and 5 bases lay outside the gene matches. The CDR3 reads CASSDSTAGGPDTQYF. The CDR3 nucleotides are TGTGCCAGCAGTGACTCGACGGCGGGGGGGCCAGATACGCAGTATTTT.

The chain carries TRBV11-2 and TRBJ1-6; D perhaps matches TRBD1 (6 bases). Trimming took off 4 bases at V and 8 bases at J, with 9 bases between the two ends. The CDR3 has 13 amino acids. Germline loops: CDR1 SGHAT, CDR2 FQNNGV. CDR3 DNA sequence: TGTGCCAGCAGCTACAGGGTTGATTCACCCCTCCACTTT. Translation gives CASSYRVDSPLHF.

This CDR3 reads CASRQSSSGRAEEQYF. The CDR3, as DNA: TGTGCCAGTAGGCAGTCCTCTAGCGGGAGGGCCGAGGAGCAGTACTTC. The V and J genes are TRBV19 and TRBJ2-7; TRBD2 agrees at 12 bases. Germline V lookup: CDR1 LNHDA, CDR2 SQIVND (reference sequence). The V gene end was trimmed by 6 bases and the J gene end by 7 bases; junction bases not matched to a gene: 13. The CDR3 totals 16 residues.

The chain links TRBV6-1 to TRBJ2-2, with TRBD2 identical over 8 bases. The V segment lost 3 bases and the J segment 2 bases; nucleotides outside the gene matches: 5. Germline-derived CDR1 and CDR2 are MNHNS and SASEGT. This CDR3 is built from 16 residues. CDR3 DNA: TGTGCCAGCAGTGATATAGCGGGGAAAAACACCGGGGAGCTGTTTTTT. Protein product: CASSDIAGKNTGELFF.

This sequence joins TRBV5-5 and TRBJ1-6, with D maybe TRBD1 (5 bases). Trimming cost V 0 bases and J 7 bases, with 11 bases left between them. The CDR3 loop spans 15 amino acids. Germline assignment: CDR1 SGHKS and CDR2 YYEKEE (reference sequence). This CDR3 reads CASSLVWGGNSPLHF. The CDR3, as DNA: TGTGCCAGCAGCTTGGTTTGGGGGGGGAATTCACCCCTCCACTTT.

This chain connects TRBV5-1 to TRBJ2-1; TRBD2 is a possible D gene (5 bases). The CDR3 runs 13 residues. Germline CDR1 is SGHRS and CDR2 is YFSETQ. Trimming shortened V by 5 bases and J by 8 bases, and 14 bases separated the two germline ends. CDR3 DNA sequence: TGCGCCAGCAGACTAGATCCTAGAGATGAGCAGTTCTTC. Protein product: CASRLDPRDEQFF.

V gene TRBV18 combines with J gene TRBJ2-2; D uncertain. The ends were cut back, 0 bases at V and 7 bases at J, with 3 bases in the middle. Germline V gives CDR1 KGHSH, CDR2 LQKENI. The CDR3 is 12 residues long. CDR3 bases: TGTGCCAGCTCACCACCGAACGGGGAGCTGTTTTTT. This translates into CASSPPNGELFF.

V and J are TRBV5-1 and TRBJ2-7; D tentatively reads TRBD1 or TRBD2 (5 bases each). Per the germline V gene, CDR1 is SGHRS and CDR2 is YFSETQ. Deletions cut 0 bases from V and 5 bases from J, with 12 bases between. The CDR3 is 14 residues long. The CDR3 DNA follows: TGCGCCAGCAGCTTGGCTGGGGGTGACCACGAGCAGTACTTC. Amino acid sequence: CASSLAGGDHEQYF.